Sequencing of this T cell receptor (beta chain) was carried out in a study of T cell responses to AZD1222 COVID-19 vaccine. The assay was immunoSEQ multiplex PCR, and TCRdb's table has in-frame clones only and misses some. The table includes 150,000 or so clones, 80% to 95% detected once. Comment on this clone: The CDR3 does not end in the conserved phenylalanine or tryptophan, so this is likely a read error. The limits of the CDR3 on the DNA are not certain, so only TCRdb's listed CDR3 is given.

Germline CDR1 SEHNR, CDR2 FQNEAQ (reference sequence). Inclusive of both ends, the CDR3 amounts to 13 amino acids. The chain joins TRBV7-9 to TRBJ1-2; the table gives TRBD1 as D, unverified against the DNA. The sequencing used peripheral blood, collected on day 0 of AZD1222 vaccination. This clonotype originated in an adult in good health. The CDR3 region is CASSLSSQGAIFL.